This T cell receptor (beta chain) appears in the sequencing data of a study of blood T cell repertoires in COVID-19. At the level of the study: T cells, B-cell-depleted T cells, or PBMCs supplied cDNA or gDNA.

Losses at the gene ends were 5 bases for V and 7 bases for J; bases not matched to a gene: 14. The CDR3 consists of 18 residues. Germline V lookup: CDR1 SGHAT, CDR2 FQNNGV. Cohort assignment relied on participant-reported clinical history. Study processing details: Cell counts per sample came from amplifying reference gene primers. Measured with immunoSEQ multiplex PCR; TCRdb has only the in-frame clones, and not every one. That table gives V, J and clone size, and the DNA gave D and trimming. This table holds approximately 300,000 clones, 85% found once. The sample taken for sequencing was PBMCs or T cells enriched from blood (not recorded which). This sequence originates from a woman aged 30 to 39 who had been exposed to COVID-19. This rearrangement joins TRBV11-2 to TRBJ1-6; 10 nucleotides align to TRBD1. The CDR3 protein is CASSHPPGQGMRNSPLHF. In nucleotides, the CDR3 is TGTGCCAGCAGCCACCCACCGGGACAGGGGATGCGGAATTCACCCCTCCACTTT.